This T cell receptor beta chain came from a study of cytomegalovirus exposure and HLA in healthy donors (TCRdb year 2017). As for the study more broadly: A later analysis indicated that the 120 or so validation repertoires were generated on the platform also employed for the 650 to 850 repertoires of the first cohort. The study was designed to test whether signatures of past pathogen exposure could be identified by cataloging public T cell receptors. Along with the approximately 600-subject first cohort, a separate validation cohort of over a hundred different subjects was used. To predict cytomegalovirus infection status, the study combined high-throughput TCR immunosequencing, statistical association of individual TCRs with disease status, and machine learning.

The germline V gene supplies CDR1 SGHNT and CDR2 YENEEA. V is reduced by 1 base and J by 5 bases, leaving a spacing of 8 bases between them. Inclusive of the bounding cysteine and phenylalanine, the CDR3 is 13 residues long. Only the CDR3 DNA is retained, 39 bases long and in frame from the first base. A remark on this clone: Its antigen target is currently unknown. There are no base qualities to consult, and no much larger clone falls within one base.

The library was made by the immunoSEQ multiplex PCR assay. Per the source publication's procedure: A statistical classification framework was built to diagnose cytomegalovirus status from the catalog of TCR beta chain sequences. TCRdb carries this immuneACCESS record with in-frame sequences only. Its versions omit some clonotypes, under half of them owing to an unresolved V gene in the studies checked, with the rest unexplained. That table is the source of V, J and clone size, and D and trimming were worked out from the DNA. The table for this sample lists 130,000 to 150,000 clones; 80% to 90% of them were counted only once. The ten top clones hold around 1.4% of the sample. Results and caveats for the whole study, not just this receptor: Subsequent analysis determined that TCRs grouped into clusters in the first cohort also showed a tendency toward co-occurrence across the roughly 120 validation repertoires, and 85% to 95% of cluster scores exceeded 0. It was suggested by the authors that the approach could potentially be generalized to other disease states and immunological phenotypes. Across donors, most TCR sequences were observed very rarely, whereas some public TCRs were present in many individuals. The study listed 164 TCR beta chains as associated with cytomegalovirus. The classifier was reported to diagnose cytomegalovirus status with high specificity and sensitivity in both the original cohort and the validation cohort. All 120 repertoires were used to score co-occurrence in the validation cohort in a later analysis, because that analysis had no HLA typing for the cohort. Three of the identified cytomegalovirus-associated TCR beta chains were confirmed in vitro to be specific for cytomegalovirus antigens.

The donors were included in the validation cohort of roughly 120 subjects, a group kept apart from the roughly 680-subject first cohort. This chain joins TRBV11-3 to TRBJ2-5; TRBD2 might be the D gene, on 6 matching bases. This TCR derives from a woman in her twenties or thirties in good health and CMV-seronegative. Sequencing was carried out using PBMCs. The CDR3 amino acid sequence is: CASSLVGGETQYF. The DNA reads TGTGCCAGCAGCTTAGTTGGGGGGGAGACCCAGTACTTC.